Listed here is a single TCR beta chain. The CDR3 covers 18 residues. The V and J ends lost 4 bases and 3 bases respectively, with 20 bases between them. The germline V gene encodes CDR1 SGHTS and CDR2 YDEGEE. This entry belongs to a study of blood T cell repertoires in COVID-19. Study-level background: Italy, Spain and the United States were the sources of the convalescent and acute COVID-19 samples.

Sequenced by immunoSEQ multiplex PCR; TCRdb stores in-frame clones only, minus some. The repertoire holds tens of thousands of clones, with about 90% as singletons. Source material: peripheral blood. J is TRBJ1-6 and V is TRBV5-8; no clear D. This TCR was recovered from a human donor in a cohort sampled during active COVID-19. The CDR3 is CASSDHGVAQVYNSPLHF. CDR3 DNA: TGTGCCAGCAGCGACCACGGGGTTGCCCAAGTCTATAATTCACCCCTCCACTTT.